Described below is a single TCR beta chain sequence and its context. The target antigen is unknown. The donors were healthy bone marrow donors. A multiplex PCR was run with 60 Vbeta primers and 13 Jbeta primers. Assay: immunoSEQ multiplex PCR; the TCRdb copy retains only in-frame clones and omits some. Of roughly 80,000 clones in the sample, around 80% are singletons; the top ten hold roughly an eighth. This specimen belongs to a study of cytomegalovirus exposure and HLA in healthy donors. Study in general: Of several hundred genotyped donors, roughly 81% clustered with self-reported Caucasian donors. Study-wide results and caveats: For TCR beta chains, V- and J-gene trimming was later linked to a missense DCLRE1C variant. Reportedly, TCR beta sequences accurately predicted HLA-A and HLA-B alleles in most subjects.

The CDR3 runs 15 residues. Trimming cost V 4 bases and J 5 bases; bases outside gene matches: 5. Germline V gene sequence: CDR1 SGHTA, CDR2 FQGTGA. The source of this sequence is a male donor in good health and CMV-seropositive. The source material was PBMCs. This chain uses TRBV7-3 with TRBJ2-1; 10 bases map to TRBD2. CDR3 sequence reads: CASSSSGGGDNEQFF. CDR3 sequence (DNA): TGTGCCAGCAGCTCGAGCGGGGGGGGTGACAATGAGCAGTTCTTC.